The 9 T cell receptor beta chains in this list originate from one sample, sequenced in a study of shared clonotypes between healthy human individuals. Sequenced by immunoSEQ multiplex PCR; TCRdb stores in-frame clones only, minus some. The table includes hundreds of thousands of clones, about 96% detected once. The material sequenced was naive CD4+ T cells sorted from blood. Subset noted: CD45RA+ positively selected. The receptor set was obtained from a woman aged 25 to 45 in good health.

This chain joins TRBV28 and TRBJ1-4; no clear D gene. V lost 0 bases and J lost 7, with 12 bases in between. The CDR3 covers 15 residues. Germline CDR1 reads MDHEN; CDR2 reads SYDVKM. The CDR3 bases are TGTGCCAGCAGTTTATGGGCGGGTAGTAGTGAAAAACTGTTTTTT. Amino acid sequence: CASSLWAGSSEKLFF. Full variable domain (outside the CDR3, taken from reference TRBV28 and TRBJ1-4): DVKVTQSSRYLVKRTGEKVFLECVQDMDHENMFWYRQDPGLGLRLIYFSYDVKMKEKGDIPEGYSVSREKKERFSLILESASTNQTSMYLCASSLWAGSSEKLFFGSGTQLSVL.

The gene calls are TRBV5-5 and TRBJ1-5; D is uncertain. The CDR3 totals 16 residues. V lost 1 base and J 6 bases, leaving 17 bases between the germline ends. CDR1 and CDR2 from the germline V gene are SGHKS and YYEKEE (reference sequence). CDR3 in DNA: TGTGCCAGCAGCTTGATGGTACCGGGTGTGCGTCAGCCCCAGCATTTT. This gives the protein CASSLMVPGVRQPQHF.

J is TRBJ2-7 and V is TRBV4-2, with TRBD1 identical over 11 bases. The junction had 11 bases not matched to a gene; V was cut back by 0 bases and J by 4 bases. The CDR3 is made up of 18 amino acids. From germline, CDR1 is LGHNA and CDR2 YNFKEQ. The CDR3 sequence: CASSQESGQGALLYEQYF. For the CDR3, the DNA is TGTGCCAGCAGCCAAGAAAGTGGACAGGGGGCCTTACTTTACGAGCAGTACTTC.

The chain has TRBV9 and TRBJ2-1, with D possibly being TRBD2 (6 bases). Looked up from germline, CDR1 is SGDLS and CDR2 is YYNGEE. Between the trimmed V and J ends, which lost 0 bases and 7 bases, there was a span of 14 bases. The CDR3 sequence is 15 residues long. CDR3 nucleotides: TGTGCCAGCAGCGTAGCTGGGGGGAATCATAATGAGCAGTTCTTC. It translates to CASSVAGGNHNEQFF.

The chain recombines TRBV10-2 with TRBJ2-1; 13 nucleotides agree with TRBD2. This CDR3 comprises 16 residues. The germline V gene has CDR1 WSHSY and CDR2 SAAADI. The V and J ends lost 5 bases and 10 bases, in that order; junction bases with no gene match: 11. CDR3 protein: CASSPTGLAGVDEQFF. CDR3 nucleotide sequence: TGCGCCAGCAGTCCGACTGGACTAGCGGGAGTGGACGAGCAGTTCTTC.

The chain couples TRBV6-1 to TRBJ1-4; weak D call: TRBD1 (6 bases). Germline V gene data show CDR1 as MNHNS and CDR2 as SASEGT. The CDR3 has 15 residues. The V end was cut by 2 bases, the J end by 4 bases, with 11 bases between. CDR3 DNA sequence: TGTGCCAGCAGTGAAAAGACAGGATTTAATGAAAAACTGTTTTTT. Amino acids: CASSEKTGFNEKLFF.

V is TRBV2 and J is TRBJ2-4; TRBD1 matches at 10 bases. The CDR3 totals 15 residues. Looked up from germline, CDR1 is SNHLY and CDR2 is FYNNEI. The V and J ends lost 6 bases and 8 bases, in that order; junction bases with no gene match: 10. DNA of the CDR3: TGTGCCAGCAGGACAGGGGGCCCCAAATTTTACATTCAGTACTTC. Translated, it gives CASRTGGPKFYIQYF.

This chain connects TRBV19 to TRBJ2-4, with 7 bases fitting TRBD2. The junction had 14 bases not matched to a gene; V was cut back by 0 bases and J by 9 bases. Germline values: CDR1 LNHDA, CDR2 SQIVND (reference sequence). CDR3 size: 17 residues. The CDR3 bases are TGTGCCAGTAGTATAGATCTTGGTAGCGGGCTTGGGGGCATTCAGTACTTC. Amino acid sequence: CASSIDLGSGLGGIQYF.

Only one count was recorded for this clone. The chain combines TRBV7-7 with TRBJ1-5; a weak D match, TRBD1 (6 bases). The V end was cut by 8 bases, the J end by 4 bases, with 18 bases between. Germline lookup yields CDR1 SSHAT and CDR2 FNYEAQ (reference sequence). The CDR3 sequence is 15 residues long. The CDR3 loop is CASRPGGGSNQPQHF. The DNA of the CDR3 is TGTGCCAGCCGGCCGGGAGGGGGTTCTAATCAGCCCCAGCATTTT.